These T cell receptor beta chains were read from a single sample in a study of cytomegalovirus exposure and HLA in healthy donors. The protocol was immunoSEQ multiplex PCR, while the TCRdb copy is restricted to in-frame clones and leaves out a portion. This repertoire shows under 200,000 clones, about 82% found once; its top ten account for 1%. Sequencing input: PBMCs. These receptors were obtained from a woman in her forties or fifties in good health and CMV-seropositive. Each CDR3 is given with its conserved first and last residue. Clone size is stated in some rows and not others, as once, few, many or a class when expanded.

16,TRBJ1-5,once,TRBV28,CASSRRGTGGGQPQHF
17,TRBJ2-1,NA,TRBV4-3,CASSQDVRSAPYNEQFF
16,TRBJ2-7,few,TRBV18,CASSPSTGQGNAEQYF
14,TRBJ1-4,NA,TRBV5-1,CASSFGETNEKLFF
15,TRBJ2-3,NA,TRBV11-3,CASSMGSGSTDTQYF
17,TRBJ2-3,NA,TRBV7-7,CASSLGVAGGLGDTQYF
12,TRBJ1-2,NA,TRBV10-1,CASGTGGEGYTF
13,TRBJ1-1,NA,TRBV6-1,CASSHTSNTEAFF
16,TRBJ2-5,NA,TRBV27,CASSSRLETSQETQYF
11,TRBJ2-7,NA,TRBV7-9,CASSPSREQYF
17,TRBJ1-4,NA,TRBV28,CASSLSVTGGGNEKLFF
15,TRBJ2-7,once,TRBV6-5,CASSFSDRPLFEQYF
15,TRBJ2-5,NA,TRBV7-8,CASSSLAGGEETQYF
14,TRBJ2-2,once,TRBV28,CASRGGVGAGELFF
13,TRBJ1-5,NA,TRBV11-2,CASSLAGNQPQHF
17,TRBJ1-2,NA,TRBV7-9,CASSKEARGRANYGYTF
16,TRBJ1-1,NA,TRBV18,CASSPGTGALNTEAFF
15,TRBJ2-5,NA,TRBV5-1,CASTQTATGEETQYF
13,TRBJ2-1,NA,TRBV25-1,CASSEPGLAEQFF
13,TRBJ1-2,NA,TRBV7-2,CASSPPGTGSHTF
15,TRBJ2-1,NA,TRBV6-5,CASRLDRGSYNEQFF
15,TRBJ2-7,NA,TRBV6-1,CASIPTSGVSYEQYF
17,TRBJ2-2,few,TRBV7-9,CASTELTGGRNTGELFF
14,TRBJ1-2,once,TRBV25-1,CASSEYGTGDGYTF
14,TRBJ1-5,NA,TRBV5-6,CASSRQAINQPQHF
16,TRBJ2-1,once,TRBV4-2,CASSQGSASGHNEQFF
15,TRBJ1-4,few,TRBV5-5,CASSLVPGVNEKLFF
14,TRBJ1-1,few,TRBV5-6,CASSSTGGVTEAFF
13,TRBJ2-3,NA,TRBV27,CASSIPNTDTQYF
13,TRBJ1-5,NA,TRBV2,CASSEESGQPQHF
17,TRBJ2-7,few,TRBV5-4,CASSLHVGTSSSYEQYF